This is a list of T cell receptor beta chains from one sample in a study of tumor-infiltrating lymphocytes in localized non-small cell lung cancer. Clones were read by immunoSEQ multiplex PCR, and TCRdb kept only the in-frame ones, dropping some. The sample holds about 16,000 clones, less than 80% seen once. Sequenced material: lung tumor tissue. The receptors originated from a human donor with non-small cell lung cancer. The CDR3 runs from the conserved cysteine through the conserved F or W. The D gene is left open where the match is weak. Clone size is stated in some rows and not others, as once, few, many or a class when expanded.

v_gene	d_gene	j_gene	abundance	CDR3aa	CDR3nt
TRBV30	TRBD2	TRBJ2-1	.	CAWSRREPYNEQFF	TGTGCCTGGAGTAGGCGGGAGCCCTACAATGAGCAGTTCTTC
TRBV7-8	TRBD2	TRBJ2-1	.	CASSSLGTSGRVPIYEQFF	TGTGCCAGCAGCTCACTTGGGACTAGCGGGAGGGTCCCCATCTATGAGCAGTTCTTC
TRBV28	.	TRBJ1-1	.	CASSPLGGRVVNTEAFF	TGTGCCAGCAGTCCCCTCGGGGGGCGAGTAGTGAACACTGAAGCTTTCTTT
TRBV28	TRBD2	TRBJ2-7	.	CASTPPGLAGVEQYF	TGTGCCAGCACCCCCCCGGGACTAGCGGGAGTCGAGCAGTACTTC
TRBV30	.	TRBJ1-1	.	CAWSQGWTEAFF	TGTGCCTGGAGTCAGGGTTGGACTGAAGCTTTCTTT
TRBV5-1	.	TRBJ1-1	few	CASSLALDSITEAFF	TGCGCCAGCAGCTTGGCCCTGGACAGTATCACTGAAGCTTTCTTT
TRBV11-3	.	TRBJ2-5	once	CASSLNSQETQYF	TGTGCCAGCAGCTTAAACAGCCAAGAGACCCAGTACTTC
TRBV2	TRBD1	TRBJ1-5	once	CASSPNPGQGGSQPQHF	TGTGCCAGCAGCCCCAACCCGGGACAGGGGGGAAGTCAGCCCCAGCATTTT
TRBV12-5	.	TRBJ2-1	.	CASGLSGSYNEQFF	TGTGCTAGTGGTTTGTCCGGTTCCTACAATGAGCAGTTCTTC
TRBV5-5	.	TRBJ2-2	.	CASSFWAGRSGELFF	TGTGCCAGCAGCTTTTGGGCAGGGCGGAGCGGGGAGCTGTTTTTT
TRBV14	TRBD1	TRBJ1-1	.	CASSQKDRWENTEAFF	TGTGCCAGCAGCCAAAAGGACAGGTGGGAGAACACTGAAGCTTTCTTT
TRBV5-4	TRBD2	TRBJ2-2	.	CASSVGLAGNTGELFF	TGTGCCAGCAGCGTCGGACTAGCGGGGAACACCGGGGAGCTGTTTTTT
TRBV18	TRBD1	TRBJ2-7	.	CASSPLGQGSGEQYF	TGTGCCAGCTCACCCCTGGGACAGGGAAGCGGCGAGCAGTACTTC
TRBV2	.	TRBJ2-2	.	CASSEGSPVSLAGELFF	TGTGCCAGCAGTGAAGGGTCTCCGGTCAGTCTGGCCGGGGAGCTGTTTTTT
TRBV4-2	.	TRBJ1-3	.	CASSQDDENTIYF	TGTGCCAGCAGCCAAGATGATGAGAACACCATATATTTT
TRBV29-1	TRBD1	TRBJ1-1	once	CSVLPTGGTEAFF	TGCAGCGTTCTTCCGACAGGGGGGACTGAAGCTTTCTTT
TRBV5-6	.	TRBJ2-7	medium-sized	CASSLQVSSYEQYF	TGTGCCAGCAGCTTGCAGGTTAGCTCCTACGAGCAGTACTTC
TRBV18	TRBD1	TRBJ1-2	.	CASSPPNRGNHGYTF	TGTGCCAGCTCACCACCGAACAGGGGAAATCATGGCTACACCTTC
TRBV27	.	TRBJ1-2	once	CASSLSGGSYGYTF	TGTGCCAGCAGTTTATCCGGGGGAAGCTATGGCTACACCTTC
TRBV9	.	TRBJ2-1	.	CASSYLTGELATEQFF	TGTGCCAGCAGCTACCTAACAGGGGAACTAGCGACTGAGCAGTTCTTC
TRBV6-1	TRBD1	TRBJ2-5	.	CASDTRTGGETQYF	TGTGCCAGTGACACTAGGACAGGGGGGGAGACCCAGTACTTC
TRBV11-1	TRBD2	TRBJ2-1	.	CASSLGLAGYNEQFF	TGTGCCAGCAGCCTAGGGCTAGCGGGGTACAATGAGCAGTTCTTC
TRBV7-9	.	TRBJ1-2	.	CASSNSAGENGYTF	TGTGCCAGCAGCAATTCGGCAGGGGAGAATGGCTACACCTTC
TRBV6-1	TRBD2	TRBJ2-7	.	CASSEALLASGISYEQYF	TGTGCCAGCAGTGAAGCGCTTCTTGCTAGCGGGATCTCCTACGAGCAGTACTTC